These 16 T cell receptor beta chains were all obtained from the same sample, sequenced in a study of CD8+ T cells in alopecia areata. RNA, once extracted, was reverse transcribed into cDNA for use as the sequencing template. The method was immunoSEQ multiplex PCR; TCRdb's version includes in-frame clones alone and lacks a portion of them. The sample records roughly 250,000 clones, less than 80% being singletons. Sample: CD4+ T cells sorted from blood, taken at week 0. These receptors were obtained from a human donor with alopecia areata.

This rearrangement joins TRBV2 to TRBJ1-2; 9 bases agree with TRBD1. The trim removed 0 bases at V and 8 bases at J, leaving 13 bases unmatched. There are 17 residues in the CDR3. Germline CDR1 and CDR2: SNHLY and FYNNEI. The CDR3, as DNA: TGTGCCAGCAGTGAAGCCCCAACGGGACAGGGATTATACGGCTACACCTTC. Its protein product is CASSEAPTGQGLYGYTF.

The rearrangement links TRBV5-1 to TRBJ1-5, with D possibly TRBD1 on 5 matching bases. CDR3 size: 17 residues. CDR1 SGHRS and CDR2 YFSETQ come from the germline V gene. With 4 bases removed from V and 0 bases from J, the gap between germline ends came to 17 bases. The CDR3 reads CASSRRPQGLSNQPQHF. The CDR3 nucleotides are TGCGCCAGCAGCCGCCGACCTCAGGGCCTTAGCAATCAGCCCCAGCATTTT.

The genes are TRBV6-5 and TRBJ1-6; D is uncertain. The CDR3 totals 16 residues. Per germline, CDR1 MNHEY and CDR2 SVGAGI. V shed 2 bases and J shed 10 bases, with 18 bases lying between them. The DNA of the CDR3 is TGTGCCAGCAGTTACAAGGTGACAATCATAAGCTCACCCCTCCACTTT. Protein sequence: CASSYKVTIISSPLHF.

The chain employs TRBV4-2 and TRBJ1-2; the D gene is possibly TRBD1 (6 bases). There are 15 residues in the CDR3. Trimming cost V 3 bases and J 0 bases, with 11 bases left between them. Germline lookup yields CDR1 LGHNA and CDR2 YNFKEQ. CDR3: CASSQTGQTNYGYTF. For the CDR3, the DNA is TGTGCCAGCAGCCAGACAGGACAGACTAACTATGGCTACACCTTC.

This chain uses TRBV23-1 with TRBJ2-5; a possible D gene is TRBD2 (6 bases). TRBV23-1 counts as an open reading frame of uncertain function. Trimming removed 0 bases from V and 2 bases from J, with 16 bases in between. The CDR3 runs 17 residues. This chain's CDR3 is CASSQSSIGEVQETQYF. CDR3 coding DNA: TGCGCCAGCAGTCAATCCTCCATTGGGGAGGTACAAGAGACCCAGTACTTC.

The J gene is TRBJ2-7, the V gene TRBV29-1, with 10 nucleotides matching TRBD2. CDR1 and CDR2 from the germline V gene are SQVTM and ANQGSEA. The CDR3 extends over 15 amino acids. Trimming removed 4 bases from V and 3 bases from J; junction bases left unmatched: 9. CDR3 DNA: TGCAGCGTTGCTGACTCAGGACTAGCGGACTACGAGCAGTACTTC. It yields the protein CSVADSGLADYEQYF.

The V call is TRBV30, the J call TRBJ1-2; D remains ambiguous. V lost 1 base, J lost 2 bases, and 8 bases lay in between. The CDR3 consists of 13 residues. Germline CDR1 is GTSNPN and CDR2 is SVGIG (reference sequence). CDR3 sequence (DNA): TGTGCCTGGAGTGAGATGGGGAACTATGGCTACACCTTC. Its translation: CAWSEMGNYGYTF. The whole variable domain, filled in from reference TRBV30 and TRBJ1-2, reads SQTIHQWPATLVQPVGSPLSLECTVEGTSNPNLYWYRQAAGRGLQLLFYSVGIGQISSEVPQNLSASRPQDRQFILSSKKLLLSDSGFYLCAWSEMGNYGYTFGSGTRLTVV.

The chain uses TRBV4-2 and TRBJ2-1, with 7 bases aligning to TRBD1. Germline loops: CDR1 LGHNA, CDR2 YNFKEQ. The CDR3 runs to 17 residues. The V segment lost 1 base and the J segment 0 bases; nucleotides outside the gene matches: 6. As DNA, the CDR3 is TGTGCCAGCAGCCAAGCGGACAGGAGCAACTCCTACAATGAGCAGTTCTTC. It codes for CASSQADRSNSYNEQFF.

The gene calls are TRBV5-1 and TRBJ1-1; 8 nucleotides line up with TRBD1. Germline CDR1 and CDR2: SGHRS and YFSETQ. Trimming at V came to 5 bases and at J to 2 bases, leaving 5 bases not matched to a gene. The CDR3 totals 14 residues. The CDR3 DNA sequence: TGCGCCAGCAGGATGGGGACAGGCAACACTGAAGCTTTCTTT. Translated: CASRMGTGNTEAFF.

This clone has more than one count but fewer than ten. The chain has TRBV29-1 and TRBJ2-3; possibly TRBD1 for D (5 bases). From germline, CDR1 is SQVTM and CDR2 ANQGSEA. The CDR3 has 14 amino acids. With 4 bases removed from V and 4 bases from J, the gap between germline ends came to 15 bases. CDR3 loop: CSVGLDSRADTQYF. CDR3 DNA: TGCAGCGTTGGGCTTGACAGCCGCGCAGATACGCAGTATTTT.

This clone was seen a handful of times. The CDR3 coding sequence is TGTGCCAGCAGCGCCGCGGGGTATGGAAACACCATATATTTT. Its protein is CASSAAGYGNTIYF. V is TRBV9 and J is TRBJ1-3; D remains unclear. The germline V and J ends were trimmed by 3 bases and 3 bases, with 10 bases remaining between them. Germline V gene data show CDR1 as SGDLS and CDR2 as YYNGEE. The CDR3 has 14 residues.

The DNA of the CDR3 is TGTGCCAGCAGCTCTGTCGGGGAGACCCAGTACTTC. Amino acids: CASSSVGETQYF. V is TRBV7-2 and J is TRBJ2-5; D is unresolved. The V end lost 4 bases, the J end lost 5 bases, and 8 bases lay between the germline ends. The CDR3 extends over 12 amino acids. The germline gives CDR1 SGHTA, CDR2 FQGNSA.

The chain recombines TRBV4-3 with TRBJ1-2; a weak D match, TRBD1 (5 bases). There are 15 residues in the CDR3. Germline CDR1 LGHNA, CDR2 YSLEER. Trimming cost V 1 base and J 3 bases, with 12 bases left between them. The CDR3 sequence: CASSQGRVRDYGYTF. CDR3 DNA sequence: TGCGCCAGCAGCCAAGGCAGGGTGAGGGACTATGGCTACACCTTC.

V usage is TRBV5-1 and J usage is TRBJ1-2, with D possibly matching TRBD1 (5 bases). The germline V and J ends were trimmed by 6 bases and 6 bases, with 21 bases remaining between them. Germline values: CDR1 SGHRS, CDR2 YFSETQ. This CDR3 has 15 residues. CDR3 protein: CASTTLSGNEDGYTF. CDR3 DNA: TGCGCCAGCACCACCCTGTCAGGGAATGAAGATGGCTACACCTTC.

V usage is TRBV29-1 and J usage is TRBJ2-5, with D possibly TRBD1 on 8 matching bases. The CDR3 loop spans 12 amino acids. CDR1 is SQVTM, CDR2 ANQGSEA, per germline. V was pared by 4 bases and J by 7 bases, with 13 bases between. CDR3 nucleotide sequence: TGCAGCGTTGTACAGGGGGAGGGGACCCAGTACTTC. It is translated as CSVVQGEGTQYF.

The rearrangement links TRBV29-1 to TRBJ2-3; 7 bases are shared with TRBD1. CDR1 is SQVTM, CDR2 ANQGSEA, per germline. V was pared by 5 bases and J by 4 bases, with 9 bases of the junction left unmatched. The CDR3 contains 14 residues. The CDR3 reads CSVSQGNMADTQYF. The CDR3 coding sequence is TGCAGCGTTTCACAGGGGAATATGGCAGATACGCAGTATTTT.